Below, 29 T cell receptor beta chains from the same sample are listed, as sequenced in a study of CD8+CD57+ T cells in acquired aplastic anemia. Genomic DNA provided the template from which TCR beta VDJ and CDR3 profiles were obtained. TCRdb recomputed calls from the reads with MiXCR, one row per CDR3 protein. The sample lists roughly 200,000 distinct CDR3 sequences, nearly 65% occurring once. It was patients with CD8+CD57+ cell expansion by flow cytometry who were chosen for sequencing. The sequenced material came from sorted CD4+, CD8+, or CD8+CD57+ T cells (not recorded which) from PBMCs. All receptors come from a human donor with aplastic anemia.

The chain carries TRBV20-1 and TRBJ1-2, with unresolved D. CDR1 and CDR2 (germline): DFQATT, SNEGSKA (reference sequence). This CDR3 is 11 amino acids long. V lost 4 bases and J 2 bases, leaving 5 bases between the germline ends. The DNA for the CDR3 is TGCAGTGCTATGGACAACTATGGCTACACCTTC. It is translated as CSAMDNYGYTF.

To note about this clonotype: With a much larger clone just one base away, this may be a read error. CDR3 in amino acids: CASSQDILAGVTDTRYF. CDR3 in DNA: TGCGCCAGCAGCCAAGATATTCTAGCGGGGGTTACAGATACGCGGTATTTT. The chain couples TRBV7-9 to TRBJ2-3, with 10 positions matching TRBD2. Germline CDR1 SEHNR, CDR2 FQNEAQ (reference sequence). The CDR3 covers 17 residues.

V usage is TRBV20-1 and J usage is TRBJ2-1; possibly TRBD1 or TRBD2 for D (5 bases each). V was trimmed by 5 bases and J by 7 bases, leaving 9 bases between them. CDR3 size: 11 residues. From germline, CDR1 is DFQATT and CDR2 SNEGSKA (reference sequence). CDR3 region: CSAEGRNEQFF. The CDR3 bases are TGCAGTGCTGAGGGGCGAAATGAGCAGTTCTTC.

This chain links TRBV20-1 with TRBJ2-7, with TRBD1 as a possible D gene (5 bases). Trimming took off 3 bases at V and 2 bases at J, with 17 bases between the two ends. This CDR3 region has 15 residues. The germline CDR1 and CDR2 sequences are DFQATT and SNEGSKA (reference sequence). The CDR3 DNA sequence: TGCAGTGCTAGTGATTTAGGGGCTGGGGCCTACGAGCAGTACTTC. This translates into CSASDLGAGAYEQYF.

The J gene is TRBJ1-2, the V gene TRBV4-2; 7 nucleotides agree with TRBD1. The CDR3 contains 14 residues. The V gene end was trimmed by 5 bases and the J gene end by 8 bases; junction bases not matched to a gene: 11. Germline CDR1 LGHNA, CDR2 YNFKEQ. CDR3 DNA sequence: TGTGCCAGCAGCGCTAGACAGGGAAGGGGAGGCTACACCTTC. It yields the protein CASSARQGRGGYTF.

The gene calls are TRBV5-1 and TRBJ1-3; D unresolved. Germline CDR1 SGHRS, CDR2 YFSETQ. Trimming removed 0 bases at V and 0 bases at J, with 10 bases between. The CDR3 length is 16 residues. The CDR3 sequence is CASSLGQAISGNTIYF. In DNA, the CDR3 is TGCGCCAGCAGCTTGGGGCAGGCTATCTCTGGAAACACCATATATTTT.

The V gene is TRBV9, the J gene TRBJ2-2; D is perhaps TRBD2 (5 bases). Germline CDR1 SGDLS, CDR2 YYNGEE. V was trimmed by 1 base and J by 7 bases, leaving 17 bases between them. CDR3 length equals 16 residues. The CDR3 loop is CASSVNLGPEGGELFF. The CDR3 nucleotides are TGTGCCAGCAGCGTAAATTTAGGACCTGAGGGCGGGGAGCTGTTTTTT.

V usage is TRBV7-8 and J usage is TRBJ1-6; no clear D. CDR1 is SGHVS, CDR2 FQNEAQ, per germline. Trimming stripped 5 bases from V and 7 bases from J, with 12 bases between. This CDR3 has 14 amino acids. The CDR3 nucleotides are TGTGCCAGCAGCCCCGACCCCGGAAATTCACCCCTCCACTTT. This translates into CASSPDPGNSPLHF.

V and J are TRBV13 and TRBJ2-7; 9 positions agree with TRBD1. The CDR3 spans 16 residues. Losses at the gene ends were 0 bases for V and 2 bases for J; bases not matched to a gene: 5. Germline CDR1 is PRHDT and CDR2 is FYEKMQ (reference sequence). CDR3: CASSLGLGTGPYEQYF. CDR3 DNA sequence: TGTGCCAGCAGCTTAGGCCTAGGGACAGGGCCCTACGAGCAGTACTTC.

The CDR3 region has the DNA TGTGCCAGCAGGGAGGGACTAGCGGGAGCTTTCGAGCAGTACTTC. It yields the protein CASREGLAGAFEQYF. The chain has TRBV12-3 or TRBV12-4 and TRBJ2-7; 14 positions match TRBD2. Unmatched junction bases numbered 7, after V lost 6 bases and J lost 6 bases. The CDR3 runs 15 residues.

The CDR3 sequence: CASRRVYRAAETQYF. The CDR3 DNA is TGTGCCAGCAGGAGGGTGTACAGAGCGGCAGAGACCCAGTACTTC. The chain employs TRBV7-2 and TRBJ2-5, with D possibly being TRBD2 (5 bases). CDR3 length: 15 amino acids. V was trimmed by 6 bases and J by 4 bases, leaving 18 bases between them. Germline V lookup: CDR1 SGHTA, CDR2 FQGNSA.

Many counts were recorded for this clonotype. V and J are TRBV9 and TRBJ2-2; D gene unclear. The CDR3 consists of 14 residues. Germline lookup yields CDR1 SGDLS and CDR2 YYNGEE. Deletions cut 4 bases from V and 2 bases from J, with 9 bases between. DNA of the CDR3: TGTGCCAGCAGCAGAAGACCTAACACCGGGGAGCTGTTTTTT. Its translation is CASSRRPNTGELFF.

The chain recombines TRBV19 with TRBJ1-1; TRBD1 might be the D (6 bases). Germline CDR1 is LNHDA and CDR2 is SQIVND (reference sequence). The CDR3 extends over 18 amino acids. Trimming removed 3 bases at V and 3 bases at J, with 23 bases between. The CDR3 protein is CASSIPSAREPGDTEAFF. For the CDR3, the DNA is TGTGCCAGTAGTATTCCCTCGGCGAGGGAGCCAGGGGACACTGAAGCTTTCTTT. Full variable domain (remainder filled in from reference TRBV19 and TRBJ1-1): DGGITQSPKYLFRKEGQNVTLSCEQNLNHDAMYWYRQDPGQGLRLIYYSQIVNDFQKGDIAEGYSVSREKKESFPLTVTSAQKNPTAFYLCASSIPSAREPGDTEAFFGQGTRLTVV.

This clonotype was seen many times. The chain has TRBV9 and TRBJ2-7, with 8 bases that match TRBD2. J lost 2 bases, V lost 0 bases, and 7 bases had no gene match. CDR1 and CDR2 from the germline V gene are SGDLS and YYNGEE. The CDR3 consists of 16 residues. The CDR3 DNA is TGTGCCAGCAGCGTAGGTCAGACGGGGGGGACCTACGAGCAGTACTTC. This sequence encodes CASSVGQTGGTYEQYF.

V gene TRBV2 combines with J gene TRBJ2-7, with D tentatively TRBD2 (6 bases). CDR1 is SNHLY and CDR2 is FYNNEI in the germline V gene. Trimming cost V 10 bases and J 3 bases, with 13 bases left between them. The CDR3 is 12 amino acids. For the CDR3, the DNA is TGTGCCACCCTAGTTAGCGGCTACGAGCAGTACTTC. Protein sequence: CATLVSGYEQYF.

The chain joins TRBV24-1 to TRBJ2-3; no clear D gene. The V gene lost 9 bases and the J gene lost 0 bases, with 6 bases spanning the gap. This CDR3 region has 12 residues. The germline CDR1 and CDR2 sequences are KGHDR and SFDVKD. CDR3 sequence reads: CATQSSTDTQYF. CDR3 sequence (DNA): TGTGCCACCCAAAGCAGCACAGATACGCAGTATTTT.

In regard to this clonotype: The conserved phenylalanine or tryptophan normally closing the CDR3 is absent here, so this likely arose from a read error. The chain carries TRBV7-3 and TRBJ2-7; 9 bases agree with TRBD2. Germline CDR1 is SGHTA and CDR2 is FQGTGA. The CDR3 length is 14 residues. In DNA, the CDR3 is TGTGCCAGCAGCGTAACTAGCGGGTCCTACGAGCAGTACTGC. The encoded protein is CASSVTSGSYEQYC.

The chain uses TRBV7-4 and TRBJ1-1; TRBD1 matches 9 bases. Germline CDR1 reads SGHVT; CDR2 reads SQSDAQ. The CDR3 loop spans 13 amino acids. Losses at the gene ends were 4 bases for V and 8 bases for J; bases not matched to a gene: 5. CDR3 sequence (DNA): TGTGCCAGCAGCTCACTCGGGACAGGGGAAGCTTTCTTT. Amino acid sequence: CASSSLGTGEAFF.

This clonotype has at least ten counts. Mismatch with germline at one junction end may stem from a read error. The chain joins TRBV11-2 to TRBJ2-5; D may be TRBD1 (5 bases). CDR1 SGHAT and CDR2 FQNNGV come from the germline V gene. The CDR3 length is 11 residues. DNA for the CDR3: TGTGCCAGCAGCTTATTGGCAGGGCCTAACTTC. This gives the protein CASSLLAGPNF.

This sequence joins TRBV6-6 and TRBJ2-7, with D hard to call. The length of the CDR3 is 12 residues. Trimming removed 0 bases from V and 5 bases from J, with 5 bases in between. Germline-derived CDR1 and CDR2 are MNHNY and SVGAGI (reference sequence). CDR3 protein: CASSYSSDEQYF. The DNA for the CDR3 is TGTGCCAGCAGTTACTCATCGGACGAGCAGTACTTC.

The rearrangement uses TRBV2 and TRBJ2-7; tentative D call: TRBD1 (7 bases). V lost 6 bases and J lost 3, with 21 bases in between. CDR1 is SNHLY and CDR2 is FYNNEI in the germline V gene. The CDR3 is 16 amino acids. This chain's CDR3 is CASRDAGQWNLYEQYF. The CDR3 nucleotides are TGTGCCAGCAGGGACGCGGGACAGTGGAATCTCTACGAGCAGTACTTC.

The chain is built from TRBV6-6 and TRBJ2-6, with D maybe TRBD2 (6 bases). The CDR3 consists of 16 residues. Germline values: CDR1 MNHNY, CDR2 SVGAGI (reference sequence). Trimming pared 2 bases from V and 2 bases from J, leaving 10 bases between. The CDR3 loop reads CASSYRRGTGANVLTF. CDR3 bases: TGTGCCAGCAGTTACCGACGGGGGACTGGGGCCAACGTCCTGACTTTC.

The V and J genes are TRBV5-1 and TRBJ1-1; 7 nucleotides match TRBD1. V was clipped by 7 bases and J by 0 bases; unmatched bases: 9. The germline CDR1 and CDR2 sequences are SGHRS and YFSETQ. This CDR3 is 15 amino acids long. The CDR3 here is CASGLTGYVNTEAFF. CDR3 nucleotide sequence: TGCGCCAGCGGTCTGACAGGGTATGTGAACACTGAAGCTTTCTTT.

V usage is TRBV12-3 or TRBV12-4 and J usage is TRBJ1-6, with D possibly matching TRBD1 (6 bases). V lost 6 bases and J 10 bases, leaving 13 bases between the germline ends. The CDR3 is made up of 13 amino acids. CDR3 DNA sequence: TGTGCCAGCAGGGACAGCATGGGGTCACCCCTCCACTTT. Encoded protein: CASRDSMGSPLHF.

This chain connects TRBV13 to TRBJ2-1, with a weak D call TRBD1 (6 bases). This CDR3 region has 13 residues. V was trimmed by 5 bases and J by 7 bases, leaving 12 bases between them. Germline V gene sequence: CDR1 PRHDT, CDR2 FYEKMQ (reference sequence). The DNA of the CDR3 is TGTGCCAGCAGCCCGGACAGTAGGAATGAGCAGTTCTTC. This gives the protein CASSPDSRNEQFF.

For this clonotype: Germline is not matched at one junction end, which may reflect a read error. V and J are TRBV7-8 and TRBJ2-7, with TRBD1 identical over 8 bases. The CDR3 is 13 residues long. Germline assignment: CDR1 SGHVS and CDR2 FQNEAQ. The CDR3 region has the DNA TGTGCCAGCAGCTTAGAAGGACAGGGACCCTCAGCCTTC. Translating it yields CASSLEGQGPSAF.

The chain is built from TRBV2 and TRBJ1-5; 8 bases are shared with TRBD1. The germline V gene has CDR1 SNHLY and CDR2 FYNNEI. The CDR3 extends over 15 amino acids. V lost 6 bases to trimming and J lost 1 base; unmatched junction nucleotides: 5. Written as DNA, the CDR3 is TGTGCCAGCAGCATACAGGGGGTGAGCAATCAGCCCCAGCATTTT. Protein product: CASSIQGVSNQPQHF.

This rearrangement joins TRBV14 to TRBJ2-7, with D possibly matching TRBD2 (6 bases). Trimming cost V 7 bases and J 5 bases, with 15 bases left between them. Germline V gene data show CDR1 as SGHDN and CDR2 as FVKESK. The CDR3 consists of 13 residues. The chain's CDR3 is CASMRGGGDEQYF. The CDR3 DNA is TGTGCCAGCATGCGGGGCGGAGGGGACGAGCAGTACTTC.

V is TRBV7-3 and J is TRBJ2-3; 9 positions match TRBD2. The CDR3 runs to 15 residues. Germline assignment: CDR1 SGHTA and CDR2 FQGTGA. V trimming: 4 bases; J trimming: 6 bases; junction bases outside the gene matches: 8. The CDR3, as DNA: TGTGCCAGCAGCTCGCCGATAGCGGGGGTGGATACGCAGTATTTT. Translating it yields CASSSPIAGVDTQYF. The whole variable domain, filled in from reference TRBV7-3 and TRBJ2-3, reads GAGVSQTPSNKVTEKGKYVELRCDPISGHTALYWYRQSLGQGPEFLIYFQGTGAADDSGLPNDRFFAVRPEGSVSTLKIQRTERGDSAVYLCASSSPIAGVDTQYFGPGTRLTVL.